This TCR beta chain was obtained from a study of T cells in Graves' hyperthyroidism and ophthalmopathy. Patients were aged 18 to 65, had disease duration under 2 months, and had newly diagnosed hyperthyroidism. Any patient presenting with uncontrolled infection, other autoimmune disease, pregnancy or lactation was left out. Blood dates from first hyperthyroidism diagnosis, before any ophthalmopathy symptoms. RNA transcripts served as the template for amplifying TCR beta CDR3 regions. Primed by the HTBI set, a first-round RT-PCR was run on the TCR CDR3. TCRdb redid the calling of the multiplex PCR reads with MiXCR, one entry per CDR3 protein. Of hundreds of thousands of distinct CDR3 sequences in the sample, approximately 15% are singletons; the top ten hold about a quarter. This CDR3 region has 15 residues. V was pared by 0 bases and J by 1 base, with 11 bases between. From germline, CDR1 is GTSNPN and CDR2 SVGIG (reference sequence).

Comments on this clonotype: As yet, its antigen is unknown.

Regarding the study as a whole: Among clonotypes expanded in thyroid above 0.001, most were also found in blood.

The specimen was blood. This receptor was identified in a woman aged 18-35 years with Graves' hyperthyroidism that later progressed to Graves' ophthalmopathy. This rearrangement joins TRBV30 to TRBJ2-3, with a possible D match to TRBD2 (6 bases). CDR3: CAWSVLGLGTDTQYF. CDR3 bases: TGTGCCTGGAGTGTATTGGGACTGGGCACAGATACGCAGTATTTT.